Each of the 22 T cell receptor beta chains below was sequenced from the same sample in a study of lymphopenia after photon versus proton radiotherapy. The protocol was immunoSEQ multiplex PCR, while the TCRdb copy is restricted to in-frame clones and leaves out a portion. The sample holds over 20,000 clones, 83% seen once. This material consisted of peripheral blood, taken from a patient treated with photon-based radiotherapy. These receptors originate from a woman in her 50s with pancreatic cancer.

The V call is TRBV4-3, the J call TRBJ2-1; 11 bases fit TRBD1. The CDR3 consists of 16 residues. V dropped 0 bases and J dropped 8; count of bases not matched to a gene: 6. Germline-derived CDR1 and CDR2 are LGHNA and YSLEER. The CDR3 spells CASSQDPGTGGDEQFF. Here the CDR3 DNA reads TGCGCCAGCAGCCAAGATCCCGGGACAGGGGGAGATGAGCAGTTCTTC.

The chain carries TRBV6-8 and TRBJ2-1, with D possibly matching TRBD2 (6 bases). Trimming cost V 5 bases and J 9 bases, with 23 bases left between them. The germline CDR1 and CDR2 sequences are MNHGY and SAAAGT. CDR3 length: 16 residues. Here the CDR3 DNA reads TGTGCCAGCAGTACCTTAGCCCTCGGGAGATATGGTGAGCAGTTCTTC. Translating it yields CASSTLALGRYGEQFF.

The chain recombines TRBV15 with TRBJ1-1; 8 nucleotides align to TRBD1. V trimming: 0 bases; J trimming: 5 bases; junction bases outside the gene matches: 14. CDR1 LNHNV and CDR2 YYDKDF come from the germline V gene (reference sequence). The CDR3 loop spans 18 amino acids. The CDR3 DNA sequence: TGTGCCACCAGCAGAGATCTCCGGCAGGGGGCAGGTGAGACTGAAGCTTTCTTT. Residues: CATSRDLRQGAGETEAFF.

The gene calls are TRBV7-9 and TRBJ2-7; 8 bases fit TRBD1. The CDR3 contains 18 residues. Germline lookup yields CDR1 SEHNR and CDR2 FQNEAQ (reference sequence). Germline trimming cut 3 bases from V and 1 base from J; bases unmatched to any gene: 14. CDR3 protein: CASSLALGRGPPSYEQYF. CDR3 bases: TGTGCCAGCAGCTTGGCCCTCGGCAGGGGGCCTCCATCCTACGAGCAGTACTTC.

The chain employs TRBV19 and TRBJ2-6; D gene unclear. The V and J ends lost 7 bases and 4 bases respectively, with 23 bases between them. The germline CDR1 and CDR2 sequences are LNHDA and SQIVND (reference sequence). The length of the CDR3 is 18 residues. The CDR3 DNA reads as TGTGCCAGTACTGCGCTGGACGGTGCCGCAGGAGGGGCCAACGTCCTGACTTTC. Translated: CASTALDGAAGGANVLTF.

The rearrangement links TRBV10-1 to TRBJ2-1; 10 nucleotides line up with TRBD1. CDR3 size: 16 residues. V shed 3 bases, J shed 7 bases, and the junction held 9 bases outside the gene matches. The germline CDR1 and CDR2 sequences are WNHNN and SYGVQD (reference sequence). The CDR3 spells CASSDLRDRGRNEQFF. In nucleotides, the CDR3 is TGCGCCAGCAGTGATCTCCGGGACAGGGGTCGAAATGAGCAGTTCTTC.

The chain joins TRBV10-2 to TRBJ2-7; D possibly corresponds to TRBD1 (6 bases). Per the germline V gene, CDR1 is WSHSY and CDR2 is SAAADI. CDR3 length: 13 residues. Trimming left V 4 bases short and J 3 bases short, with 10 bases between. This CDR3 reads CASSVQGDYEQYF. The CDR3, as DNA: TGCGCCAGCAGTGTACAGGGTGACTACGAGCAGTACTTC.

In DNA, the CDR3 is TGTGCCAGCAGTCCAGGGGGCTACGACTATGGCTACACCTTC. Protein sequence: CASSPGGYDYGYTF. The rearrangement uses TRBV28 and TRBJ1-2; 8 bases fit TRBD1. CDR3 size: 14 residues. The germline gives CDR1 MDHEN, CDR2 SYDVKM. V lost 5 bases, J lost 3 bases, and 5 bases stayed unmatched.

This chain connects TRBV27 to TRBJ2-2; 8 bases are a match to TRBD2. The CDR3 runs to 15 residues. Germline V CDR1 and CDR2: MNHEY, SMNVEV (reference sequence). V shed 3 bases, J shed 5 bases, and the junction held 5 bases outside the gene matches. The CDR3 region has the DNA TGTGCCAGCAGTTTCGGGACTAGTTTTACCGGGGAGCTGTTTTTT. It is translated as CASSFGTSFTGELFF.

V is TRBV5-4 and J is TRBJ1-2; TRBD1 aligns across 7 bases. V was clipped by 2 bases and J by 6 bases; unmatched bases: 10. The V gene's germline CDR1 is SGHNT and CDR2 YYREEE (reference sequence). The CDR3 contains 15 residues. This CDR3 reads CASSLAGGGADGYTF. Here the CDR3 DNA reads TGTGCCAGCAGCTTAGCCGGAGGGGGCGCAGATGGCTACACCTTC.

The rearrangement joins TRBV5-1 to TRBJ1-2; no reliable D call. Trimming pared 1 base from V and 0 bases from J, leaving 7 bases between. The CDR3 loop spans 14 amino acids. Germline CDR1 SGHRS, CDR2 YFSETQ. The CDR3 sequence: CASSLRETNYGYTF. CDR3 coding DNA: TGCGCCAGCAGCTTGAGGGAAACTAACTATGGCTACACCTTC.

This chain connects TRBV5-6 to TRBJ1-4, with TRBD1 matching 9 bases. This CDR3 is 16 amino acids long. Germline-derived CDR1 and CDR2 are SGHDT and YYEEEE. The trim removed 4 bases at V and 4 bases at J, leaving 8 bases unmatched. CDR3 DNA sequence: TGTGCCAGCAGCATGCCGGGACAGGGAGATAATGAAAAACTGTTTTTT. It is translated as CASSMPGQGDNEKLFF.

The CDR3 DNA follows: TGTGCCGGCTCCCCCGGCCGTCCCACCGGGGAGCTGTTTTTT. Its translation: CAGSPGRPTGELFF. The gene calls are TRBV28 and TRBJ2-2; no clear D gene. Germline assignment: CDR1 MDHEN and CDR2 SYDVKM. With 11 bases removed from V and 4 bases from J, the gap between germline ends came to 17 bases. The CDR3 contains 14 residues.

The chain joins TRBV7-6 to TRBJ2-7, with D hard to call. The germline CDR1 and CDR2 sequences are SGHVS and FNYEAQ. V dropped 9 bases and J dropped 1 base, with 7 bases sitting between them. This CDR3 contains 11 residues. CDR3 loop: CASGDSYEQYF. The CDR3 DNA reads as TGTGCCAGTGGGGATTCCTACGAGCAGTACTTC.

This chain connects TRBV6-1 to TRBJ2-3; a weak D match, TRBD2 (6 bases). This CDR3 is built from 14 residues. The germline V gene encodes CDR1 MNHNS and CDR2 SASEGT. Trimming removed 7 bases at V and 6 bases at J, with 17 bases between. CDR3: CASKIAARGDTQYF. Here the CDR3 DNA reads TGTGCCAGCAAAATAGCGGCCCGGGGGGATACGCAGTATTTT.

CDR3 amino acids: CSVVTGSGYEQYF. The CDR3 DNA is TGCAGCGTTGTCACAGGGTCGGGCTACGAGCAGTACTTC. The chain recombines TRBV29-1 with TRBJ2-7; a possible D gene is TRBD1 (6 bases). Trimming took off 4 bases at V and 3 bases at J, with 13 bases between the two ends. Germline V lookup: CDR1 SQVTM, CDR2 ANQGSEA. The CDR3 is made up of 13 amino acids.

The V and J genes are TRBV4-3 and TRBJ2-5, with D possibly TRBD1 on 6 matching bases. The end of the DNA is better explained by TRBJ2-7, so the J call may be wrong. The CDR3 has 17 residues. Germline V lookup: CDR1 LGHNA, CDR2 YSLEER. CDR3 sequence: CASSQDSSGTLSYEQYF. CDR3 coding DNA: TGCGCCAGCAGCCAAGATTCCTCCGGGACACTCTCCTACGAGCAGTACTTC.

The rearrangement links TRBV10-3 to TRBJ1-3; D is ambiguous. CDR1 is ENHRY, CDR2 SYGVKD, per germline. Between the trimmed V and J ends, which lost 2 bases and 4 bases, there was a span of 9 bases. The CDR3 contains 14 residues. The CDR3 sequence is CAISEHGSGNTIYF. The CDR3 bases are TGTGCCATCAGTGAGCATGGATCCGGAAACACCATATATTTT.

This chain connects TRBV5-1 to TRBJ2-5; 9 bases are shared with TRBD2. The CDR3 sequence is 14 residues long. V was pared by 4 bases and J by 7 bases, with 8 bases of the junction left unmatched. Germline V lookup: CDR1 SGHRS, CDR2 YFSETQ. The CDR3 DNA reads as TGCGCCAGCAGCCCCCATAGCGGGAGCGGGACCCAGTACTTC. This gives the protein CASSPHSGSGTQYF.

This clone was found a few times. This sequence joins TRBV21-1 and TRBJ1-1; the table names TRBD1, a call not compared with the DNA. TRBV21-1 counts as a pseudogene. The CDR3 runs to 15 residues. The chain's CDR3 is CASIRTGTMNTEAFF. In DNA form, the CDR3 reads TGTGCCAGCATCCGGACAGGAACTATGAACACTGAAGCTTTCTTT.

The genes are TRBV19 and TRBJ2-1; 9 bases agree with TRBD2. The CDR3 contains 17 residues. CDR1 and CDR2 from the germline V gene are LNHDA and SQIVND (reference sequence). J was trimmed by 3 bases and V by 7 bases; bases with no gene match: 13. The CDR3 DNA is TGTGCCAGTACCCCCACGCGGAGCGGGAGGTTCTACAATGAGCAGTTCTTC. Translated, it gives CASTPTRSGRFYNEQFF.

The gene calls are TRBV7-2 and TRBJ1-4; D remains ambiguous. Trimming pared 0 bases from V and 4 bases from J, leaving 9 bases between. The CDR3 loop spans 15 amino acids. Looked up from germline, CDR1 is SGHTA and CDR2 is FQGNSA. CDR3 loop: CASSLAHGRNEKLFF. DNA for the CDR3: TGTGCCAGCAGCTTAGCCCACGGCCGTAATGAAAAACTGTTTTTT.